This T cell receptor (beta chain) was documented in a study of T cell changes during pregnancy in multiple sclerosis (dated by TCRdb to about 2019). Context from the whole study: Changes in the T cell repertoire over the course of pregnancy were examined in this study in women with multiple sclerosis.

Comments on this clone: Its cognate antigen has yet to be identified. No base quality values were provided; no much bigger clone lies one nucleotide off.

Libraries were constructed by the immunoSEQ multiplex PCR assay. What TCRdb holds here is the immuneACCESS table cut down to in-frame rearrangements. Part of the clones is not present; checked against another copy, under half of the missing clones reflect an unresolved V gene, and the others are unexplained. The sample has tens of thousands of clones on record, approximately 91% of them singletons. The leading ten clones occupy more than 1.5% of the sample. The sample here was peripheral blood, taken in the first trimester of pregnancy. The TCR was taken from a female donor with multiple sclerosis, enrolled in a pregnancy study.

The DNA reads TGTGCCAGCAGCTTAGTGGGTGGGACAGGGGTATATGGCTACACCTTC. This is translated as CASSLVGGTGVYGYTF. The rearranged segments are TRBV11-2 and TRBJ1-2; TRBD1 aligns with 10 central bases. From a lookup of the germline V gene, CDR1 and CDR2 are SGHAT and FQNNGV. The CDR3 has 16 amino acids, counting the end cysteine and phenylalanine. Only the CDR3 DNA is retained, 48 bases long and in frame from the first base. V is pruned by 1 base and J by 5 bases, leaving 7 bases of the junction without a gene match.